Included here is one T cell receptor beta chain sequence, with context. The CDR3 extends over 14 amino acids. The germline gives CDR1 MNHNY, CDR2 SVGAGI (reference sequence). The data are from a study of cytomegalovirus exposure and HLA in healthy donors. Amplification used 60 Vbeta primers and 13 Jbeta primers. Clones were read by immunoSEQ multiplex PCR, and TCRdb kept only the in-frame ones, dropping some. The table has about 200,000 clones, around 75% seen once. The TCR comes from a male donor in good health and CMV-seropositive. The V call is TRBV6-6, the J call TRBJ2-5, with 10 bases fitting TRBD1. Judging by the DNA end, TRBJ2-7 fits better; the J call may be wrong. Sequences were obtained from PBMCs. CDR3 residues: CASSYGQGAYEQYF. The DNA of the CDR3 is TGTGCCAGCAGTTACGGACAGGGGGCCTACGAGCAGTACTTC.